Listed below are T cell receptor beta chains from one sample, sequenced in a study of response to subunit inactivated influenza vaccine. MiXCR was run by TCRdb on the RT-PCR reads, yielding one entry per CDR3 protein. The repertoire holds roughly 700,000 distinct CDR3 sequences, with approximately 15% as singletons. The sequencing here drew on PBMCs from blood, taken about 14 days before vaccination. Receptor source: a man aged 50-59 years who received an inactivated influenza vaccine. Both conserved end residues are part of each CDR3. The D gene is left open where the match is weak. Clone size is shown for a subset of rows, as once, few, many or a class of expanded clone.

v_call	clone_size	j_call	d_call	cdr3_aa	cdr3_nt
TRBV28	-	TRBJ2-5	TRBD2	CASSKLAGVQETQYF	TGTGCCAGCAGTAAACTAGCGGGAGTCCAAGAGACCCAGTACTTC
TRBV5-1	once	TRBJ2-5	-	CASSPYGEETQYF	TGCGCCAGCAGCCCGTACGGGGAAGAGACCCAGTACTTC
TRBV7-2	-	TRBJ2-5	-	CASSSPDGARETQYF	TGTGCCAGCAGCTCCCCTGACGGGGCCCGGGAGACCCAGTACTTC
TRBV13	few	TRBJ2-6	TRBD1	CASSLVDRAPGANVLTF	TGTGCCAGCAGCTTAGTTGACAGGGCACCTGGGGCCAACGTCCTGACTTTC
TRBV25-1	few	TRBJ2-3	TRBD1	CASSEPGTGVDTQYF	TGTGCCAGCAGTGAACCAGGGACAGGGGTAGATACGCAGTATTTT
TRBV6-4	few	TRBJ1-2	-	CASSDFVGGGYTF	TGTGCCAGCAGTGACTTCGTCGGGGGGGGCTACACCTTC
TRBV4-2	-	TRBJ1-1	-	CASSQDRVGPGFSEAFF	TGTGCCAGCAGCCAAGATCGGGTGGGGCCTGGTTTTAGTGAAGCTTTCTTT
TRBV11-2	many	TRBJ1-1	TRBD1	CASSLRGQANTEAFF	TGTGCCAGCAGCCTACGAGGACAGGCGAACACTGAAGCTTTCTTT
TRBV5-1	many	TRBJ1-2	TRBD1	CASSQGQRTYGYTF	TGCGCCAGCAGCCAGGGACAGCGGACCTATGGCTACACCTTC
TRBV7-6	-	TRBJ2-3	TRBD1	CASSLAPGQSHTDTQYF	TGTGCCAGCAGCTTAGCACCGGGACAGTCCCACACAGATACGCAGTATTTT
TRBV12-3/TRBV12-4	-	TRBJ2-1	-	CASSLQGLRLPEQFF	TGTGCCAGCAGCCTTCAGGGACTTAGGCTTCCTGAGCAGTTCTTC
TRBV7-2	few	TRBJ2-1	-	CASSLNVNEQFF	TGTGCCAGCAGCTTAAACGTCAATGAGCAGTTCTTC
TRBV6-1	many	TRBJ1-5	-	CASSASQGNSNQPQHF	TGTGCCAGCAGTGCATCCCAGGGGAATAGCAATCAGCCCCAGCATTTT
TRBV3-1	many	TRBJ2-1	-	CASSQLAFSYNEQFF	TGTGCCAGCAGCCAACTAGCGTTTTCCTACAATGAGCAGTTCTTC
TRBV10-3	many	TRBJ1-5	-	CAIKGNGNQPQHF	TGTGCCATCAAAGGAAACGGCAATCAGCCCCAGCATTTT
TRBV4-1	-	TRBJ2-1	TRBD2	CASSQDLYISGVTLSFVEQFF	TGCGCCAGCAGCCAAGATCTTTACATTAGCGGGGTAACACTCTCATTTGTTGAGCAGTTCTTC
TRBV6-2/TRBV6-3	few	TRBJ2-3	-	CASSYAGGEDTQYF	TGTGCCAGCAGTTACGCAGGGGGGGAGGATACGCAGTATTTT
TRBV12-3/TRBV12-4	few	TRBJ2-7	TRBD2	CASTPGGGYEQYF	TGTGCCAGCACCCCGGGGGGTGGCTACGAGCAGTACTTC
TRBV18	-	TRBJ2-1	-	CASSPLYASYNEQFF	TGTGCCAGCTCACCACTTTATGCCTCCTACAATGAGCAGTTCTTC
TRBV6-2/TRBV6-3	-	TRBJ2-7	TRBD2	CASSYYPSGSIYEQYF	TGTGCCAGCAGTTACTACCCTAGCGGGAGTATCTACGAGCAGTACTTC
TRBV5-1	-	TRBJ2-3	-	CASSLGEPVDTQYF	TGCGCCAGCAGCTTGGGGGAGCCCGTAGATACGCAGTATTTT
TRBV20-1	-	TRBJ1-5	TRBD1	CSATGQGRTDTQHF	TGCAGTGCTACCGGACAGGGCCGCACAGATACGCAGCATTTT
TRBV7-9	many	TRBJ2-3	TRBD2	CASSLRGGYDIADTQYF	TGTGCCAGCAGCTTACGGGGGGGATACGATATAGCAGATACGCAGTATTTT
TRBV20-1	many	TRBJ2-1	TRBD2	CSARNSGGWNEQFF	TGCAGTGCTAGAAATAGCGGGGGCTGGAATGAGCAGTTCTTC
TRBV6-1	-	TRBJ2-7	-	CARSPKGGEQYF	TGTGCCAGGAGCCCTAAAGGGGGGGAGCAGTACTTC
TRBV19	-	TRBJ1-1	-	CASSISWRERAFF	TGTGCCAGTAGTATCAGTTGGAGGGAAAGGGCTTTCTTT
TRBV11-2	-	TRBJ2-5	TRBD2	CASSFGSGGALKTQYF	TGTGCCAGCAGCTTTGGTAGCGGGGGGGCCTTAAAGACCCAGTACTTC
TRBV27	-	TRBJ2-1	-	CASSFLPGDNEQFF	TGTGCCAGCAGTTTTTTACCGGGAGACAATGAGCAGTTCTTC
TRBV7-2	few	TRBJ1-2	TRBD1	CASSLAPGQRYGYTF	TGTGCCAGCAGCTTAGCGCCGGGACAGCGCTATGGCTACACCTTC
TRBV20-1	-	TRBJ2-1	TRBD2	CSAPGLETYNEQFF	TGCAGTGCTCCTGGACTAGAAACCTACAATGAGCAGTTCTTC
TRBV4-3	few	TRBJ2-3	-	CASSQGMVLRADTQYF	TGCGCCAGCAGCCAAGGAATGGTTTTAAGGGCAGATACGCAGTATTTT
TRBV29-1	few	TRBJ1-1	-	CSVPGLGTEAFF	TGCAGCGTTCCGGGTTTAGGCACTGAAGCTTTCTTT
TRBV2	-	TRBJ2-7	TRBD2	CASSRAGESYEQYF	TGTGCCAGCAGTCGAGCGGGGGAGTCCTACGAGCAGTACTTC
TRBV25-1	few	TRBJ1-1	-	CASSELDSTMNTEAFF	TGTGCCAGCAGTGAATTGGACAGTACCATGAACACTGAAGCTTTCTTT
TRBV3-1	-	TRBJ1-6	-	CASSQDTHRLTSPLHF	TGTGCCAGCAGCCAAGATACTCACAGGTTAACTTCACCCCTCCACTTT